These T cell receptor beta chains were read from a single sample in a study of a mutant IDH1 vaccine in newly diagnosed glioma. No antigens are known for them. Sequenced by immunoSEQ multiplex PCR; TCRdb stores in-frame clones only, minus some. The repertoire holds around 32,000 clones, with around 80% as singletons. Sample: PBMCs, taken from a glioma patient whose treatment included an IDH1 peptide vaccine. Receptors were obtained from a middle-aged man with glioma. Some clones in this sample may be carry-over from other donors' samples. The CDR3 runs from the conserved cysteine through the conserved F or W. Fields, in order: CDR3 DNA, CDR3 protein, V gene, J gene, D gene, clone size. D genes are given only for firm matches. Clone size is not always given. Where it is, it says once, few, many or a class for expanded clones.

CDR3 DNA: TGTGCCTGGAGTGGGGACGGAGCTTTCTCTGGAAACACCATATATTTT
CDR3 protein: CAWSGDGAFSGNTIYF
V gene: TRBV30
J gene: TRBJ1-3
D gene: .
clone size: .

CDR3 DNA: TGTGCCAGCAGCTTAGGGCTGCTCTCGGGCTACACCTTC
CDR3 protein: CASSLGLLSGYTF
V gene: TRBV7-8
J gene: TRBJ1-2
D gene: .
clone size: .

CDR3 DNA: TGTGCCAGCAGCTTAGGAGGGGGCCAAGAGACCCAGTACTTC
CDR3 protein: CASSLGGGQETQYF
V gene: TRBV7-9
J gene: TRBJ2-5
D gene: .
clone size: .

CDR3 DNA: TGTGCCAGCAGCTTGGGGTCTAGCGGACAGCCCCAGCATTTT
CDR3 protein: CASSLGSSGQPQHF
V gene: TRBV5-6
J gene: TRBJ1-5
D gene: .
clone size: medium-sized

CDR3 DNA: TGTGCCAGCAGTTACCTCGGACATTATGAATACAATGAGCAGTTCTTC
CDR3 protein: CASSYLGHYEYNEQFF
V gene: TRBV6-6
J gene: TRBJ2-1
D gene: .
clone size: .

CDR3 DNA: TGTGCCAGCAGCTTAGCGGGGGCCGCTGAAGCTTTCTTT
CDR3 protein: CASSLAGAAEAFF
V gene: TRBV11-2
J gene: TRBJ1-1
D gene: .
clone size: .

CDR3 DNA: TGTGCCAGCAGTCCCAGGTCACAGGGAGAGGGCTACACCTTC
CDR3 protein: CASSPRSQGEGYTF
V gene: TRBV5-4
J gene: TRBJ1-2
D gene: .
clone size: .

CDR3 DNA: TGTGCCAGTATGGGCAGGGGGCTTCTCTATGGCTACACCTTC
CDR3 protein: CASMGRGLLYGYTF
V gene: TRBV19
J gene: TRBJ1-2
D gene: TRBD1
clone size: .

CDR3 DNA: TGTGCCAGCAGTTACAAAGGGACAGGAGCTTACGAGCAGTACTTC
CDR3 protein: CASSYKGTGAYEQYF
V gene: TRBV6-5
J gene: TRBJ2-7
D gene: TRBD1
clone size: .

CDR3 DNA: TGCGCCAGCAGCCAAACTAGCAATCTCTACGAGCAGTACTTC
CDR3 protein: CASSQTSNLYEQYF
V gene: TRBV4-1
J gene: TRBJ2-7
D gene: .
clone size: .

CDR3 DNA: TGTGCCAGCAGCCGACAGACAGGGAGCACTGAAGCTTTCTTT
CDR3 protein: CASSRQTGSTEAFF
V gene: TRBV6-6
J gene: TRBJ1-1
D gene: TRBD1
clone size: once

CDR3 DNA: TGTGCCAGCAGCTCCGCCCAGGGCATCTCCTACGAGCAGTACTTC
CDR3 protein: CASSSAQGISYEQYF
V gene: TRBV7-8
J gene: TRBJ2-7
D gene: .
clone size: .

CDR3 DNA: TGTGCCAGCAGCGTCTCGGCCTTCTCCTACGAGCAGTACTTC
CDR3 protein: CASSVSAFSYEQYF
V gene: TRBV9
J gene: TRBJ2-7
D gene: .
clone size: .

CDR3 DNA: TGTGCCAGCAGCTTAGCGCTCGATACGCAGTATTTT
CDR3 protein: CASSLALDTQYF
V gene: TRBV7-8
J gene: TRBJ2-3
D gene: .
clone size: .

CDR3 DNA: TGTGCCAGCAGTTTACAGGGGGTTGGCGATGAAAAACTGTTTTTT
CDR3 protein: CASSLQGVGDEKLFF
V gene: TRBV28
J gene: TRBJ1-4
D gene: TRBD1
clone size: .